A single sample is the source of the 30 T cell receptor beta chains below, sequenced in a study of T cell responses to AZD1222 COVID-19 vaccine. Clones were sequenced by immunoSEQ multiplex PCR, and TCRdb holds only the in-frame ones, with some missing. Of approximately 120,000 clones in the sample, 87% were seen once. The starting material was peripheral blood, obtained 28 days after the second AZD1222 dose. The origin of the receptors is an adult who received the AZD1222 COVID-19 vaccine.

The J gene is TRBJ1-2, the V gene TRBV6-2 or TRBV6-3; D not certain. Germline CDR1 and CDR2: MNHEY and SVGEGT. Between the trimmed V and J ends, which lost 2 bases and 2 bases, there was a span of 6 bases. The CDR3 spans 13 residues. CDR3 sequence (DNA): TGTGCCAGCAGTTACGGGCAGAACTATGGCTACACCTTC. Translating gives CASSYGQNYGYTF.

This chain joins TRBV19 and TRBJ2-3, with 7 bases that match TRBD2. The germline CDR1 and CDR2 sequences are LNHDA and SQIVND (reference sequence). The CDR3 is 15 amino acids. The ends lost 4 bases at V and 9 bases at J; junction bases unmatched: 13. CDR3 in amino acids: CASSKGDYGFETQYF. The CDR3 nucleotides are TGTGCCAGTAGTAAAGGGGACTATGGGTTTGAGACGCAGTATTTT.

The CDR3 is CASGLVPTGGSGGYTF. The CDR3 DNA is TGTGCTAGTGGTTTGGTACCGACAGGGGGTTCCGGAGGCTACACCTTC. The chain carries TRBV12-5 and TRBJ1-2; 9 nucleotides align to TRBD1. Germline lookup yields CDR1 LGHNT and CDR2 FRNRAP. J gave up 8 bases and V 0 bases, and 10 bases lay outside the gene matches. This CDR3 is built from 16 residues.

The chain recombines TRBV4-3 with TRBJ1-1; 8 positions agree with TRBD1. Germline trimming cut 0 bases from V and 11 bases from J; bases unmatched to any gene: 11. The CDR3 loop spans 15 amino acids. Germline V CDR1 and CDR2: LGHNA, YSLEER. The CDR3 nucleotides are TGCGCCAGCAGCCAAGATCGAAGAACAGGGGGTGATGCTTTCTTT. It encodes CASSQDRRTGGDAFF.

The rearrangement links TRBV6-1 to TRBJ1-5, with D tentatively TRBD1 (5 bases). V was clipped by 3 bases and J by 4 bases, with 16 bases between them. The CDR3 has 16 amino acids. From germline, CDR1 is MNHNS and CDR2 SASEGT. The DNA of the CDR3 is TGTGCCAGCAGTGACATGCCAGGGCTAGCGAATCAGCCCCAGCATTTT. Its translation: CASSDMPGLANQPQHF.

V usage is TRBV30 and J usage is TRBJ1-4; no firm D call. V shed 6 bases and J shed 5 bases, with 7 bases lying between them. This CDR3 comprises 11 residues. CDR1 is GTSNPN and CDR2 is SVGIG in the germline V gene (reference sequence). The CDR3 sequence is CACARNEKLFF. CDR3 DNA sequence: TGTGCCTGCGCGAGAAATGAAAAACTGTTTTTT.

This chain joins TRBV4-1 and TRBJ2-5, with D possibly TRBD1 on 6 matching bases. This CDR3 spans 16 amino acids. The V end lost 0 bases, the J end lost 3 bases, and 14 bases lay between the germline ends. Per germline, CDR1 MGHRA and CDR2 YSYEKL. CDR3 sequence (DNA): TGCGCCAGCAGCCAAGACCGTCGAAGGGACAAAGAGACCCAGTACTTC. Translating gives CASSQDRRRDKETQYF.

The genes are TRBV21-1 and TRBJ1-2; the table's D call, TRBD1, was not checked against the DNA. TRBV21-1 is assigned pseudogene status. This CDR3 is built from 15 residues. CDR3 region: CASSNEGAPKRGYTF. Here the CDR3 DNA reads TGTGCCAGCAGCAATGAGGGGGCGCCTAAAAGGGGCTACACCTTC.

The chain couples TRBV7-9 to TRBJ1-3; D not certain. CDR1 and CDR2 (germline): SEHNR, FQNEAQ (reference sequence). The CDR3 has 16 amino acids. The V and J ends lost 4 bases and 2 bases respectively, with 15 bases between them. The CDR3 DNA follows: TGTGCCAGCAGCTCTGACTGGGGAAGTGCTGGAAACACCATATATTTT. This encodes CASSSDWGSAGNTIYF.

This clone was observed a single time. This chain uses TRBV13 with TRBJ1-6; D remains unclear. From germline, CDR1 is PRHDT and CDR2 FYEKMQ (reference sequence). There are 14 residues in the CDR3. Trimming cost V 1 base and J 7 bases, with 8 bases left between them. The CDR3 loop reads CASSLESANSPLHF. Here the CDR3 DNA reads TGTGCCAGCAGCTTAGAATCAGCCAATTCACCCCTCCACTTT. Full variable domain (remainder filled in from reference TRBV13 and TRBJ1-6): AAGVIQSPRHLIKEKRETATLKCYPIPRHDTVYWYQQGPGQDPQFLISFYEKMQSDKGSIPDRFSAQQFSDYHSELNMSSLELGDSALYFCASSLESANSPLHFGNGTRLTVT.

The chain carries TRBV6-2 or TRBV6-3 and TRBJ1-2; 7 bases map to TRBD1. Per the germline V gene, CDR1 is MNHEY and CDR2 is SVGEGT. The J segment lost 8 bases and the V segment lost 5 bases, leaving 5 bases of the junction unmatched. The CDR3 extends over 12 amino acids. The DNA for the CDR3 is TGTGCCAGCAGTACAGGACAGGAAGGCTACACCTTC. Protein sequence: CASSTGQEGYTF.

The chain has TRBV19 and TRBJ1-5; 8 positions match TRBD1. This CDR3 spans 15 amino acids. The germline V gene has CDR1 LNHDA and CDR2 SQIVND (reference sequence). V lost 5 bases to trimming and J lost 7 bases; unmatched junction nucleotides: 10. The CDR3 sequence is CASSADRGELQPQHF. CDR3 in DNA: TGTGCCAGTAGTGCCGACAGGGGAGAATTGCAGCCCCAGCATTTT. The entire variable domain, with the rest obtained from reference TRBV19 and TRBJ1-5, is as follows: DGGITQSPKYLFRKEGQNVTLSCEQNLNHDAMYWYRQDPGQGLRLIYYSQIVNDFQKGDIAEGYSVSREKKESFPLTVTSAQKNPTAFYLCASSADRGELQPQHFGDGTRLSIL.

This clone came up once. The CDR3 DNA is TGTGCCTGGAGCCCCGGACAGGGACAGCGAACAGATACGCAGTATTTT. Its translation: CAWSPGQGQRTDTQYF. This rearrangement joins TRBV30 to TRBJ2-3, with 8 bases matching TRBD1. Unmatched junction bases numbered 11, after V lost 3 bases and J lost 3 bases. The CDR3 contains 16 residues. Germline CDR1 and CDR2: GTSNPN and SVGIG (reference sequence).

This chain uses TRBV2 with TRBJ2-3, with 9 nucleotides matching TRBD1. Germline values: CDR1 SNHLY, CDR2 FYNNEI. This CDR3 region has 15 residues. The junction had 6 bases not matched to a gene; V was cut back by 5 bases and J by 3 bases. This CDR3 is CASSQDRGGTDTQYF. The CDR3 DNA follows: TGTGCCAGCAGTCAAGACAGGGGGGGGACAGATACGCAGTATTTT. Full variable domain (rest looked up from reference TRBV2 and TRBJ2-3): EPEVTQTPSHQVTQMGQEVILRCVPISNHLYFYWYRQILGQKVEFLVSFYNNEISEKSEIFDDQFSVERPDGSNFTLKIRSTKLEDSAMYFCASSQDRGGTDTQYFGPGTRLTVL.

The gene calls are TRBV3-1 (or the pseudogene TRBV3-2) and TRBJ1-5, with D possibly matching TRBD1 (5 bases). CDR1 and CDR2 from the germline V gene are LGHDT and YNNKEL (reference sequence). V was shortened by 0 bases and J by 12 bases, with 18 bases between the two germline ends. This CDR3 has 15 residues. The CDR3 sequence is CASSQEGREGNIQHF. The DNA of the CDR3 is TGTGCCAGCAGCCAAGAGGGCAGGGAGGGGAATATCCAGCATTTT.

The gene calls are TRBV2 and TRBJ2-3; TRBD1 aligns across 10 bases. With V trimmed by 6 bases and J by 1 base, 4 bases remained unmatched. Germline V CDR1 and CDR2: SNHLY, FYNNEI. The CDR3 contains 15 residues. The CDR3 DNA sequence: TGTGCCAGCAGGGGGACAGGGGCACGCACAGATACGCAGTATTTT. Its protein is CASRGTGARTDTQYF.

A word on this clone: This sample includes further DNA sequences coding for the same CDR3. The chain recombines TRBV18 with TRBJ2-7; D gene ambiguous. V was clipped by 3 bases and J by 0 bases, with 9 bases between them. This CDR3 is 14 amino acids long. CDR1 KGHSH and CDR2 LQKENI come from the germline V gene. The CDR3 protein is CASSPSGSSYEQYF. CDR3 sequence (DNA): TGTGCCAGCTCACCTTCCGGCAGCTCCTACGAGCAGTACTTC.

The chain couples TRBV28 to TRBJ1-5; possibly TRBD1 for D (5 bases). In germline, CDR1 is MDHEN, CDR2 SYDVKM. Between the trimmed V and J ends, which lost 3 bases and 2 bases, there was a span of 14 bases. The CDR3 is 16 residues long. CDR3 in DNA: TGTGCCAGCAGTTTGGTTCTAGGGGAGGGCAATCAGCCCCAGCATTTT. Encoded protein: CASSLVLGEGNQPQHF.

This clone was picked up one time. The J gene is TRBJ2-5, the V gene TRBV6-6; 10 bases align to TRBD2. V trimming: 6 bases; J trimming: 5 bases; junction bases outside the gene matches: 9. The CDR3 spans 15 residues. Germline lookup yields CDR1 MNHNY and CDR2 SVGAGI (reference sequence). This CDR3 reads CASRTSGMILETQYF. CDR3 sequence (DNA): TGTGCCAGCAGAACTAGCGGGATGATTCTGGAGACCCAGTACTTC.

The rearrangement links TRBV6-5 to TRBJ2-7; 10 positions match TRBD1. The J segment lost 3 bases and the V segment lost 6 bases, leaving 5 bases of the junction unmatched. The germline V gene has CDR1 MNHEY and CDR2 SVGAGI. The CDR3 runs to 14 residues. CDR3 residues: CASRYGQGGYEQYF. DNA of the CDR3: TGTGCCAGCAGATATGGACAGGGGGGCTACGAGCAGTACTTC.

This clone was found once. The CDR3 DNA follows: TGTGCCTGGAGTGTACGACGCGCTAGTCGGAACACCGGGGAGCTGTTTTTT. Amino acids: CAWSVRRASRNTGELFF. The chain recombines TRBV30 with TRBJ2-2; D is ambiguous. The CDR3 loop spans 17 amino acids. Per the germline V gene, CDR1 is GTSNPN and CDR2 is SVGIG (reference sequence). V shed 0 bases and J shed 1 base, with 15 bases lying between them.

The chain recombines TRBV4-1 with TRBJ1-1, with TRBD1 identical over 9 bases. CDR1 MGHRA and CDR2 YSYEKL come from the germline V gene. The V segment lost 3 bases and the J segment 4 bases; nucleotides outside the gene matches: 3. This CDR3 comprises 14 residues. The DNA of the CDR3 is TGCGCCAGCAGCCAGGGACAGGGCCTCACTGAAGCTTTCTTT. This translates into CASSQGQGLTEAFF.

The chain has TRBV6-2 or TRBV6-3 and TRBJ2-1; no clear D gene. The V end lost 4 bases, the J end lost 2 bases, and 9 bases lay between the germline ends. The CDR3 spans 14 residues. Germline CDR1 is MNHEY and CDR2 is SVGEGT. The CDR3 here is CASSFQATYNEQFF. Written as DNA, the CDR3 is TGTGCCAGCAGTTTCCAAGCGACCTACAATGAGCAGTTCTTC.

CDR3 protein: CASSSWTSGGAGTGELFF. CDR3 nucleotides: TGTGCCAGCAGCTCTTGGACTAGCGGGGGGGCTGGCACCGGGGAGCTGTTTTTT. This rearrangement joins TRBV7-8 to TRBJ2-2, with 15 bases identical to TRBD2. This CDR3 has 18 amino acids. Germline trimming cut 4 bases from V and 4 bases from J; bases unmatched to any gene: 7. Germline values: CDR1 SGHVS, CDR2 FQNEAQ.

The rearrangement joins TRBV4-1 to TRBJ2-7, with TRBD2 as a possible D gene (7 bases). The V gene's germline CDR1 is MGHRA and CDR2 YSYEKL. Trimming shortened V by 0 bases and J by 5 bases, and 14 bases separated the two germline ends. The CDR3 has 15 residues. DNA for the CDR3: TGCGCCAGCAGCCAAGAAGGGGGGGCTCCAGACGAGCAGTACTTC. Encoded protein: CASSQEGGAPDEQYF.

The chain has TRBV7-2 and TRBJ1-2; D is perhaps TRBD1 (5 bases). CDR3 length equals 14 residues. V lost 6 bases and J 6 bases, leaving 17 bases between the germline ends. The germline gives CDR1 SGHTA, CDR2 FQGNSA. CDR3 nucleotides: TGTGCCAGCAGGCACAATGGGGCGGGGGATGGCTACACCTTC. This codes for CASRHNGAGDGYTF.

The chain links TRBV9 to TRBJ2-2; 15 bases map to TRBD2. The V segment lost 0 bases and the J segment 1 base; nucleotides outside the gene matches: 1. Germline CDR1 is SGDLS and CDR2 is YYNGEE. The CDR3 extends over 18 amino acids. The CDR3 loop reads CASSVAGLAGGNTGELFF. The DNA for the CDR3 is TGTGCCAGCAGCGTAGCGGGACTAGCGGGAGGGAACACCGGGGAGCTGTTTTTT.

The chain is built from TRBV11-2 and TRBJ2-7; D remains unclear. Between the trimmed V and J ends, which lost 5 bases and 2 bases, there was a span of 10 bases. This CDR3 has 13 residues. Germline-derived CDR1 and CDR2 are SGHAT and FQNNGV. The CDR3 is CASSLPGTYEQYF. In DNA, the CDR3 is TGTGCCAGCAGCCTACCTGGAACCTACGAGCAGTACTTC.

This chain connects TRBV18 to TRBJ1-1; the D gene is possibly TRBD1 (5 bases). The V gene's germline CDR1 is KGHSH and CDR2 LQKENI. V shed 3 bases and J shed 3 bases, with 11 bases lying between them. This CDR3 contains 14 residues. CDR3: CASSPVGADTEAFF. CDR3 sequence (DNA): TGTGCCAGCTCACCGGTAGGGGCGGACACTGAAGCTTTCTTT. Variable domain in full (rest from reference TRBV18 and TRBJ1-1): NAGVMQNPRHLVRRRGQEARLRCSPMKGHSHVYWYRQLPEEGLKFMVYLQKENIIDESGMPKERFSAEFPKEGPSILRIQQVVRGDSAAYFCASSPVGADTEAFFGQGTRLTVV.

The rearrangement joins TRBV23-1 to TRBJ1-1; a weak D match, TRBD1 (5 bases). TRBV23-1 counts as an open reading frame of uncertain function. Trimming stripped 3 bases from V and 4 bases from J, with 6 bases between. This CDR3 spans 12 amino acids. CDR3 nucleotide sequence: TGCGCCAGCAGTCACCAGGGCACTGAAGCTTTCTTT. This translates into CASSHQGTEAFF.